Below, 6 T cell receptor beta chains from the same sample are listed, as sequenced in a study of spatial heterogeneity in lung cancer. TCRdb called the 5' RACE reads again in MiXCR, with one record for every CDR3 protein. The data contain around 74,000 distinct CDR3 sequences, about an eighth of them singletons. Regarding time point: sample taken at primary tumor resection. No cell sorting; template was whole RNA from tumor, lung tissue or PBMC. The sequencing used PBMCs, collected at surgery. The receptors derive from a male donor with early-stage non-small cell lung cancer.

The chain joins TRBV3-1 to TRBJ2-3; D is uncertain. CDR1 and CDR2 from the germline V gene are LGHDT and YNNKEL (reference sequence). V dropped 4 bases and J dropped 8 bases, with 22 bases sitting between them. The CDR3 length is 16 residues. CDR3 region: CASSRQSAAGARTQYF. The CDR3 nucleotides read TGTGCCAGCAGCCGTCAATCGGCCGCAGGAGCACGTACGCAGTATTTT.

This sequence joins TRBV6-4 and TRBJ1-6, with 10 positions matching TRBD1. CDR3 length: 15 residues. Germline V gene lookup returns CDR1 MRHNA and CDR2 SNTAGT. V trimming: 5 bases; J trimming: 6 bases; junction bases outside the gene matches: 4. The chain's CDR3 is CASSRGDRGNSPLHF. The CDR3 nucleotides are TGTGCCAGCAGTCGAGGGGACAGGGGTAATTCACCCCTCCACTTT.

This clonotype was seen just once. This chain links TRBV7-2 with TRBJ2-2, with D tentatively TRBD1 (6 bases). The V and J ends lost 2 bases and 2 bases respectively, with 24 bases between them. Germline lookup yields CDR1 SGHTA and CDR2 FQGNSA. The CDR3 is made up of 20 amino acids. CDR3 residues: CASSLRGHILRDINTGELFF. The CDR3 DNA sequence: TGTGCCAGCAGCTTAAGGGGACACATTCTCCGGGATATTAACACCGGGGAGCTGTTTTTT.

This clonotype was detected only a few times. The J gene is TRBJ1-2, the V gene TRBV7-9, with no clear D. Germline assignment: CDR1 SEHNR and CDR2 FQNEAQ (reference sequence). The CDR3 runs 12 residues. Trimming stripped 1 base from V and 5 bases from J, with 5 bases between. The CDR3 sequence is CASSLVDYGYTF. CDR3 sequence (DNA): TGTGCCAGCAGCTTAGTAGATTATGGCTACACCTTC.

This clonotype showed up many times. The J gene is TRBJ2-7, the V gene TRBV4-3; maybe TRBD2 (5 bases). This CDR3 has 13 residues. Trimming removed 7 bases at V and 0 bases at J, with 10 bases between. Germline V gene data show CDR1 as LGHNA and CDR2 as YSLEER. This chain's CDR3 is CASKSGDSYEQYF. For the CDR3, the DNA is TGCGCCAGCAAATCCGGGGACTCCTACGAGCAGTACTTC.

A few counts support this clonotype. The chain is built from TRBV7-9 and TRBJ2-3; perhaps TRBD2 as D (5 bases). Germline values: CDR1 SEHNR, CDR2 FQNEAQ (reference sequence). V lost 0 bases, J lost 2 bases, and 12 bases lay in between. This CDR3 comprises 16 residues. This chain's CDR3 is CASSLAGGLDTDTQYF. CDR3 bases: TGTGCCAGCAGCTTAGCCGGCGGGCTGGACACAGATACGCAGTATTTT.